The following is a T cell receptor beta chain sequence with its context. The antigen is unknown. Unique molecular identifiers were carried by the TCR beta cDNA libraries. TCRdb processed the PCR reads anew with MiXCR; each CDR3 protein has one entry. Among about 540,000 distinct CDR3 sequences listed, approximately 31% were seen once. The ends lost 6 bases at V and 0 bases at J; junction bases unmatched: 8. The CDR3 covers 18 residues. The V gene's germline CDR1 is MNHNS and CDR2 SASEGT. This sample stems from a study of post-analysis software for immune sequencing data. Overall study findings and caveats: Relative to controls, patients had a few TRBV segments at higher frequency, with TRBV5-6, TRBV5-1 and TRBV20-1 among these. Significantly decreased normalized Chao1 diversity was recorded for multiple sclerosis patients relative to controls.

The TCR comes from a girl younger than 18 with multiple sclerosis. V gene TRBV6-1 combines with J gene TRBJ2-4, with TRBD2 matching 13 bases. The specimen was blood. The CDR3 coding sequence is TGTGCCAGCAGCCCACTAGCGGGGGGGCCCCTAGCCAAAAACATTCAGTACTTC. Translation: CASSPLAGGPLAKNIQYF.